These 28 T cell receptor beta chains were all obtained from the same sample, sequenced in a study of blood T cells in healthy people across ages. Using a J-beta primer mix together with a sample-barcoded 5' primer, a second PCR was run for 7 to 11 cycles. Each CDR3 protein gets one entry after TCRdb re-called the 5' RACE reads with MiXCR. The repertoire has under 700,000 distinct CDR3 sequences, less than 25% of them found once; the top ten carry around 10%. These data were likewise used in another study, on T cells of mothers and their children.

Sequenced material: blood. These receptors were taken from a boy aged 5-17 years in good health.

The chain carries TRBV28 and TRBJ1-5, with no clear D. The germline V and J ends were trimmed by 5 bases and 3 bases, with 11 bases remaining between them. The CDR3 runs 14 residues. The germline V gene has CDR1 MDHEN and CDR2 SYDVKM. In DNA, the CDR3 is TGTGCCAGCAGTACCCGACCCTTCAATCAGCCCCAGCATTTT. This encodes CASSTRPFNQPQHF. The full variable domain, completed using reference TRBV28 and TRBJ1-5, is DVKVTQSSRYLVKRTGEKVFLECVQDMDHENMFWYRQDPGLGLRLIYFSYDVKMKEKGDIPEGYSVSREKKERFSLILESASTNQTSMYLCASSTRPFNQPQHFGDGTRLSIL.

This clonotype has just a few counts. The chain is built from TRBV5-5 and TRBJ2-3; D is perhaps TRBD1 or TRBD2 (5 bases each). V was shortened by 4 bases and J by 0 bases, with 9 bases between the two germline ends. The germline V gene encodes CDR1 SGHKS and CDR2 YYEKEE (reference sequence). The CDR3 totals 14 residues. DNA for the CDR3: TGTGCCAGCAGCCCGGGACCCAGCACAGATACGCAGTATTTT. Its translation: CASSPGPSTDTQYF.

This clonotype occurred a few times. The V gene is TRBV11-2, the J gene TRBJ1-6; D is ambiguous. This CDR3 is 13 amino acids long. The V gene's germline CDR1 is SGHAT and CDR2 FQNNGV. Trimming cost V 4 bases and J 6 bases, with 7 bases left between them. CDR3 in DNA: TGTGCCAGCAGCTGGGCAGCTAATTCACCCCTCCACTTT. This translates into CASSWAANSPLHF.

The chain is built from TRBV20-1 and TRBJ2-1, with 12 bases identical to TRBD2. CDR3 size: 18 residues. In germline, CDR1 is DFQATT, CDR2 SNEGSKA (reference sequence). V lost 3 bases, J lost 3 bases, and 12 bases stayed unmatched. In DNA form, the CDR3 reads TGCAGTGCTAGGGGTCCTAGCGGGGGGGCAGGAGGCTACAATGAGCAGTTCTTC. Its protein product is CSARGPSGGAGGYNEQFF.

V gene TRBV6-5 combines with J gene TRBJ2-1, with 9 bases fitting TRBD1. The J call is doubtful: the DNA matches TRBJ2-5 better. The CDR3 totals 15 residues. Germline-derived CDR1 and CDR2 are MNHEY and SVGAGI. The CDR3 region is CASSSTGTGRETQYF. In DNA, the CDR3 is TGTGCCAGCAGTTCAACCGGGACAGGGAGGGAGACCCAGTACTTC.

This clonotype was recorded a few times. The CDR3 sequence: CASSLGASGSREQYF. The DNA of the CDR3 is TGTGCCAGCAGCTTAGGGGCTAGCGGGAGCCGGGAGCAGTACTTC. This chain joins TRBV7-2 and TRBJ2-5, with TRBD2 matching over 10 bases. This CDR3 is 15 amino acids long. Germline V gene lookup returns CDR1 SGHTA and CDR2 FQGNSA. The V segment lost 1 base and the J segment 11 bases; nucleotides outside the gene matches: 10.

The rearrangement uses TRBV19 and TRBJ2-5; 11 positions agree with TRBD1. J lost 4 bases, V lost 5 bases, and 6 bases had no gene match. The CDR3 runs 15 residues. Germline values: CDR1 LNHDA, CDR2 SQIVND (reference sequence). CDR3 loop: CASSVTGTGGETQYF. In DNA form, the CDR3 reads TGTGCCAGTAGTGTCACCGGGACAGGGGGAGAGACCCAGTACTTC.

This clonotype has just a few counts. This chain uses TRBV4-2 with TRBJ2-1; D call uncertain. V shed 4 bases and J shed 14 bases, with 21 bases lying between them. Germline CDR1 reads LGHNA; CDR2 reads YNFKEQ. The length of the CDR3 is 14 residues. CDR3 in amino acids: CASSPMGFPQHKFF. The CDR3, as DNA: TGTGCCAGCAGCCCCATGGGATTCCCCCAGCACAAGTTCTTC.

This clonotype has only a few counts. This chain links TRBV6-5 with TRBJ1-1; D is undetermined. The V gene's germline CDR1 is MNHEY and CDR2 SVGAGI. CDR3 length: 13 amino acids. Trimming took off 8 bases at V and 1 base at J, with 11 bases between the two ends. CDR3 amino acids: CASRQWKNTEAFF. CDR3 in DNA: TGTGCCAGCCGCCAATGGAAGAACACTGAAGCTTTCTTT.

The genes are TRBV27 and TRBJ2-1; 11 bases are a match to TRBD2. The CDR3 extends over 15 amino acids. The ends lost 2 bases at V and 8 bases at J; junction bases unmatched: 5. Germline V gives CDR1 MNHEY, CDR2 SMNVEV (reference sequence). In DNA, the CDR3 is TGTGCCAGCAGTTTACTAGCGGGAGGCTCACATGAGCAGTTCTTC. Residues: CASSLLAGGSHEQFF.

This chain joins TRBV5-4 and TRBJ2-3; D may be TRBD1 (5 bases). Looked up from germline, CDR1 is SGHNT and CDR2 is YYREEE (reference sequence). This CDR3 is built from 13 residues. V lost 6 bases and J 3 bases, leaving 11 bases between the germline ends. CDR3: CASNVDSTDTQYF. The CDR3 DNA reads TGTGCCAGCAATGTCGACAGTACAGATACGCAGTATTTT.

The chain combines TRBV12-3 or TRBV12-4 with TRBJ2-3; 8 bases align to TRBD1. Trimming took 5 bases from V and 2 from J; bases not matched to a gene: 6. The CDR3 runs 15 residues. The CDR3 reads CASSLGTGITDTQYF. The DNA for the CDR3 is TGTGCCAGCAGTCTAGGGACAGGTATCACAGATACGCAGTATTTT.

This clonotype was counted only a few times. At one of its ends the junction is not consistent with the germline gene, which may arise from a read error. The chain uses TRBV5-8 and TRBJ1-4; TRBD1 matches 10 bases. The CDR3 runs 15 residues. Germline assignment: CDR1 SGHTS and CDR2 YDEGEE. CDR3 bases: TGTGCCAGCAACCCGGGGACAGGGGTAGATGAAAAGCTGTTTTTT. This gives the protein CASNPGTGVDEKLFF.

This clonotype occurred many times. The V call is TRBV29-1, the J call TRBJ2-5; D remains unclear. Deletions cut 7 bases from V and 2 bases from J, with 5 bases between. Per germline, CDR1 SQVTM and CDR2 ANQGSEA. This CDR3 contains 10 residues. The CDR3 coding sequence is TGCAGCGCCATACAAGAGACCCAGTACTTC. It yields the protein CSAIQETQYF.

The chain carries TRBV20-1 and TRBJ1-2; 8 nucleotides align to TRBD1. This CDR3 is 14 amino acids long. CDR1 is DFQATT and CDR2 is SNEGSKA in the germline V gene (reference sequence). The V gene end was trimmed by 3 bases and the J gene end by 8 bases; junction bases not matched to a gene: 11. CDR3 sequence (DNA): TGCAGTGCTAGCGAGACTCAGGGGGCTGGCGGCTACACCTTC. Encoded protein: CSASETQGAGGYTF.

This rearrangement joins TRBV11-2 to TRBJ2-5; D not resolved. V dropped 0 bases and J dropped 7 bases, with 6 bases sitting between them. The CDR3 spans 12 residues. Looked up from germline, CDR1 is SGHAT and CDR2 is FQNNGV. The CDR3 coding sequence is TGTGCCAGCAGCTTAGATGCTGGGACCCAGTACTTC. This sequence encodes CASSLDAGTQYF.

The chain links TRBV28 to TRBJ1-1; possible D gene TRBD1, 6 bases. The CDR3 loop spans 16 amino acids. In germline, CDR1 is MDHEN, CDR2 SYDVKM. V was shortened by 3 bases and J by 3 bases, with 17 bases between the two germline ends. The CDR3 bases are TGTGCCAGCAGTTTCCCAATTACAGGGTCGTACACTGAAGCTTTCTTT. Amino acids: CASSFPITGSYTEAFF.

This rearrangement joins TRBV24-1 to TRBJ2-2; D gene unclear. The CDR3 has 14 residues. Germline CDR1 KGHDR, CDR2 SFDVKD. V lost 5 bases, J lost 7 bases, and 13 bases lay in between. CDR3 protein: CATSASMFLGELFF. CDR3 in DNA: TGTGCCACCAGTGCCTCCATGTTTCTCGGGGAGCTGTTTTTT.

The chain couples TRBV21-1 to TRBJ2-5; TRBD2 is taken as the D call from the table, unchecked against the DNA. TRBV21-1 is a documented pseudogene. This CDR3 contains 15 residues. In DNA, the CDR3 is TGTGCCAGCAGCACCCTAGCTACGTACCAAGAGCCCCAGTACTTC. Translating gives CASSTLATYQEPQYF.

This clonotype was observed a handful of times. V and J are TRBV6-1 and TRBJ2-5; TRBD1 aligns across 11 bases. The J segment lost 11 bases and the V segment lost 6 bases, leaving 17 bases of the junction unmatched. The CDR3 loop spans 16 amino acids. Germline lookup yields CDR1 MNHNS and CDR2 SASEGT. CDR3: CASSNGQGARQGEQYF. CDR3 DNA: TGTGCCAGCAGCAACGGACAGGGGGCGCGTCAGGGGGAGCAGTACTTC.

This clonotype was seen a handful of times. The chain recombines TRBV27 with TRBJ2-7; 7 bases fit TRBD1. This CDR3 contains 14 residues. V lost 8 bases to trimming and J lost 0 bases; unmatched junction nucleotides: 7. Germline V gene data show CDR1 as MNHEY and CDR2 as SMNVEV (reference sequence). Written as DNA, the CDR3 is TGTGCCAGCCTACCCGGGGACAGCTCCTACGAGCAGTACTTC. Translated: CASLPGDSSYEQYF.

This clonotype was detected a few times. At one end the junction does not follow the germline gene, possibly because of a read error. This chain joins TRBV20-1 and TRBJ1-5; D uncertain. In germline, CDR1 is DFQATT, CDR2 SNEGSKA (reference sequence). The CDR3 is made up of 13 amino acids. The DNA for the CDR3 is TGCAGTGCTGGAGACACAAGCAATCAGCCCCAGCATTTT. Translated, it gives CSAGDTSNQPQHF.

This clonotype was counted between two and nine times. The J gene is TRBJ1-6, the V gene TRBV2; no reliable D call. V was clipped by 7 bases and J by 8 bases, with 15 bases between them. The CDR3 length is 14 residues. CDR1 and CDR2 from the germline V gene are SNHLY and FYNNEI. CDR3 DNA: TGTGCCAGCAATATGGTCCCAAGGGATTCACCCCTCCACTTT. This translates into CASNMVPRDSPLHF.

This clonotype was observed at least ten times. The chain joins TRBV7-3 to TRBJ2-5; D gene uncertain. The CDR3 is 13 amino acids. Germline lookup yields CDR1 SGHTA and CDR2 FQGTGA. With 6 bases removed from V and 5 bases from J, the gap between germline ends came to 13 bases. The CDR3 loop is CASSIDLGETQYF. The CDR3 region has the DNA TGTGCCAGCAGTATCGACTTAGGGGAGACCCAGTACTTC.

A few counts support this clonotype. V usage is TRBV4-2 and J usage is TRBJ2-1; 9 positions match TRBD2. The CDR3 consists of 16 residues. J gave up 2 bases and V 2 bases, and 4 bases lay outside the gene matches. Germline CDR1 reads LGHNA; CDR2 reads YNFKEQ. CDR3 nucleotides: TGTGCCAGCAGCCAATTTAGCGGGAGTCCCTACAATGAGCAGTTCTTC. Protein product: CASSQFSGSPYNEQFF.

In its sample, this clonotype was seen a few times. V usage is TRBV27 and J usage is TRBJ2-5; D ambiguous. The CDR3 covers 13 residues. Germline V gene lookup returns CDR1 MNHEY and CDR2 SMNVEV (reference sequence). The V and J ends lost 5 bases and 0 bases respectively, with 7 bases between them. The CDR3 DNA follows: TGTGCCAGCAGTCGAATGTACCAAGAGACCCAGTACTTC. Amino acid sequence: CASSRMYQETQYF.

The CDR3 sequence: CASRRAYGGTQHF. As DNA, the CDR3 is TGTGCCAGCAGACGGGCCTATGGGGGAACCCAGCATTTT. V is TRBV6-5 and J is TRBJ1-5; perhaps TRBD1 as D (5 bases). Between the trimmed V and J ends, which lost 6 bases and 11 bases, there was a span of 17 bases. Germline CDR1 and CDR2: MNHEY and SVGAGI. CDR3 length equals 13 residues.

This clonotype was detected only a few times. The chain links TRBV7-2 to TRBJ2-7; the D gene is possibly TRBD2 (5 bases). The CDR3 length is 16 residues. Trimming took 4 bases from V and 1 from J, leaving 17 bases between them. Germline CDR1 SGHTA, CDR2 FQGNSA. Here the CDR3 reads CASSSRTRRSSYEQYF. For the CDR3, the DNA is TGTGCCAGCAGCTCCCGCACTAGGCGGAGTTCCTACGAGCAGTACTTC.